This TCR beta chain is from a study of T-cell memory formation after mild COVID-19. MiXCR, applied by TCRdb to the 5' RACE reads, yields one record per CDR3 protein. This sample carries more than 85,000 distinct CDR3 sequences, 11% of them seen once, and the ten largest clones take roughly two fifths. CDR3 size: 15 residues. Germline V CDR1 and CDR2: LNHNV, YYDKDF (reference sequence). The ends were cut back, 5 bases at V and 11 bases at J, with 24 bases in the middle. This clonotype was detected a few times. Its antigen remains unidentified. Whole-study findings and limits: Those CD4+ clones that contracted were mainly in CM and EM (CD8+ ones in EMRA). Among clones peaking at day 37 in the second wave, SARS-CoV-2 specificity remained unconfirmed.

The origin of this receptor is a man aged 18 to 29 who had mild COVID-19 (a few samples of this study predate the infection). Cell type and time point are not known. The sequenced material came from PBMCs or a T cell subset sorted from them (not recorded which). The chain uses TRBV15 and TRBJ1-1; possible D gene TRBD1, 6 bases. CDR3 DNA sequence: TGTGCCACCAGCCGATATTCGGAGGGGGGCGCAGGGGCTTTCTTT. Residues: CATSRYSEGGAGAFF.